This paragraph covers one TCR beta chain sequence. Its antigen is still unknown. The data are from a study of T cell responses to AZD1222 COVID-19 vaccine. Repertoires were generated with immunoSEQ multiplex PCR, while TCRdb's copy carries only in-frame clones and drops some. The profile covers under 40,000 clones, with around 78% appearing a single time and about 4.5% taken by the ten largest. Broader study findings: The peak T cell response came first, and repertoires were sampled only after it. There were mostly white British donors and more females than males, and clonal diversity was possibly underestimated.

The CDR3 has 15 residues. The V gene lost 5 bases and the J gene lost 4 bases, with 14 bases spanning the gap. Germline-derived CDR1 and CDR2 are SEHNR and FQNEAQ (reference sequence). The sequences come from peripheral blood, collected 28 days after the second AZD1222 dose. This sequence was found in an adult who received the AZD1222 COVID-19 vaccine. V is TRBV7-9 and J is TRBJ1-4, with no clear D. The CDR3 region has the DNA TGTGCCAGCAGCCAAGGGTCAAGTGGTAATGAAAAACTGTTTTTT. It yields the protein CASSQGSSGNEKLFF.